This TCR beta chain was identified in a study of blood T cell repertoires in COVID-19. For the study at large: The analysed material was cDNA or gDNA that came from T cells, B-cell-depleted T cells, or PBMCs.

The CDR3 has 15 residues. Germline-derived CDR1 and CDR2 are MNHEY and SVGAGI. The junction had 5 bases not matched to a gene; V was cut back by 5 bases and J by 0 bases. This study enrolled people aged about 18 to 95 from 24 US geographic areas. Participant-reported clinical history was the basis for cohort assignment. Libraries were prepared by immunoSEQ multiplex PCR; TCRdb keeps only in-frame clonotypes and omits some of them. This table has about 400,000 clones, around nine tenths appearing once. The receptor was derived from a woman between 50 and 59 years old who had recovered from COVID-19. The sequenced sample consisted of PBMCs or T cells enriched from blood (not recorded which). J is TRBJ1-1 and V is TRBV6-5; 8 nucleotides line up with TRBD1. CDR3 sequence: CASSRQGRVNTEAFF. The DNA for the CDR3 is TGTGCCAGCAGTCGACAGGGGAGGGTGAACACTGAAGCTTTCTTT.